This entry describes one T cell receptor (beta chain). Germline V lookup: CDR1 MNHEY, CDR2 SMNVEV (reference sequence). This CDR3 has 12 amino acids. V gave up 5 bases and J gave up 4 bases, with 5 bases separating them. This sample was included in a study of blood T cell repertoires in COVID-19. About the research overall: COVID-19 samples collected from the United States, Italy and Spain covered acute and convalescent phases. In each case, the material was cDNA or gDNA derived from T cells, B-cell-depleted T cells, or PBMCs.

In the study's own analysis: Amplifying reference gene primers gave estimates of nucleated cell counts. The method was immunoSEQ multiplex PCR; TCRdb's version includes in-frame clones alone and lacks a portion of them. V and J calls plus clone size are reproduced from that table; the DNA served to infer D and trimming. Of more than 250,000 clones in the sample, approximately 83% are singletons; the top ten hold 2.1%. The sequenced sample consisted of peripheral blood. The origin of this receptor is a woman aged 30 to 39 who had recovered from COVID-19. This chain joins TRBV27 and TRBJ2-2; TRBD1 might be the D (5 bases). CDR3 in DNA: TGTGCCAGCAGTCAGGGCACCGGGGAGCTGTTTTTT. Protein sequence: CASSQGTGELFF.